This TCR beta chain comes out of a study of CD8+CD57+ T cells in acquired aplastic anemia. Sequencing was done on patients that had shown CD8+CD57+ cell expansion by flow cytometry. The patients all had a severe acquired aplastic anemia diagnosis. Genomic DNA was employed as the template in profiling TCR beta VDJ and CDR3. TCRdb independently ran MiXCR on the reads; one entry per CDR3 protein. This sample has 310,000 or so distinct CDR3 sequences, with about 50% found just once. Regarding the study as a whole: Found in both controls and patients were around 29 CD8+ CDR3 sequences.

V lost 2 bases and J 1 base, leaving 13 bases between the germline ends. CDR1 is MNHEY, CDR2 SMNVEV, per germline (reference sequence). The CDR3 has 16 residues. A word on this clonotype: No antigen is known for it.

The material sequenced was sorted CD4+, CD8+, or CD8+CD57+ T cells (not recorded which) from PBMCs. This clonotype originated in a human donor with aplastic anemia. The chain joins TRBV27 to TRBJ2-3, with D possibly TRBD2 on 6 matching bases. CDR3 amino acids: CASSLRVKRGTDTQYF. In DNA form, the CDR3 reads TGTGCCAGCAGTTTAAGGGTTAAGCGGGGCACAGATACGCAGTATTTT.